The T cell receptor (beta chain) under discussion was sequenced for a study of blood T cell repertoires in COVID-19 (dated by TCRdb to 2020 to 2021). Context from the whole study: Collaborator samples came from the United States, Italy and Spain and covered acute and convalescent phases of COVID-19. The prospective study material was composed of cDNA or gDNA derived from T cells, B-cell-depleted T cells, or PBMCs. The dataset comprised deeply sampled blood TCRbeta repertoires from subjects exposed to, actively infected with, or recovered from COVID-19. The repertoires were released in a freely available public database intended as a resource for research on the immune response to SARS-CoV-2. Samples came from the ongoing ImmuneRACE study (first 160 participants) plus 1,254 subjects from 6 global collaborators. Sample metadata almost always included a de-identified subject ID, COVID-19 status, age in years and sex. Where available, HLA class I and class II types were obtained from metadata supplied by the sample provider rather than from assay-based typing.

TCRbeta CDR3 regions were amplified from genomic DNA using the immunoSEQ Assay, a bias-controlled multiplex PCR. From the authors' description of their analysis: Nucleated cell counts per sample were estimated from amplification of reference gene primers within the assay. To quantify the absolute abundance of each unique TCRbeta CDR3 rearrangement, sequence reads were collapsed and filtered. For each sample, productive Simpson clonality was calculated by taking the square root of Simpson's diversity index across productive rearrangements. TCRdb retrieved this table from immuneACCESS and kept in-frame rearrangements only. Not all clones are present; in checked studies, unresolved V genes account for under half, and no reason is known for the remainder. For V, J and clone size, that table is used; D and trimming come from the DNA. The sample table records some 500,000 clones; 85% to 90% of these occur just once. The ten largest account for 7.8% of the sample.

Turning to this clone: Its antigen is unknown. No base qualities exist here, and no much larger clone lies one base off it.

From the germline V gene, CDR1 is SGHRS and CDR2 is YFSETQ. From cysteine to phenylalanine, the CDR3 is 15 amino acids long. The kept DNA is CDR3 alone, 45 bases in frame from the first base. Relative to germline, V is missing 0 bases and J is missing 8 bases, with 6 bases of the junction outside any gene match. One collaborating source in Seattle enrolled patients during active infection and followed them longitudinally through the course of disease. Whole blood was collected in K2EDTA tubes by collaborating institutions according to the institutions' own protocols. For TCRbeta analysis, collaborator samples were shipped as frozen whole blood, as isolated PBMCs, or as DNA extracted from either sample type. Results the study describes overall, beyond this receptor: The quantity of clinical and demographic metadata differed by source and by participant and was supplied without curation.

Input material: peripheral blood. The chain is made from TRBV5-1 and TRBJ1-4; a stretch of 8 junction bases matches TRBD1. The sequence was obtained from a woman in her 50s with COVID-19, enrolled during active disease. In nucleotide form, the sequence is TGCGCCAGCAGCTTGGTTGCAGGGGGCGGAGAAAAACTGTTTTTT. This encodes CASSLVAGGGEKLFF.